Reported below is one T cell receptor beta chain. The antigen is not known. The data stem from a study of shared clonotypes between healthy human individuals. Study conclusions and caveats: Blood was the sole source, and tissue repertoires probably differ.

TCRdb's copy holds only in-frame clones and misses some; the assay was immunoSEQ multiplex PCR. Of over 2 million clones in the sample, approximately 95% were seen once. Trimming took 0 bases from V and 3 from J; bases not matched to a gene: 13. The CDR3 runs to 18 residues. Germline V gene lookup returns CDR1 MGHRA and CDR2 YSYEKL. This TCR was recovered from a man aged 18 to 29 in good health. This rearrangement joins TRBV4-1 to TRBJ2-5, with 7 bases identical to TRBD1. Sequenced material: naive CD4+ T cells sorted from blood. Subset here: CD45RA+ positively selected. The CDR3 DNA reads TGCGCCAGCAGCCAAGAAGGACAGGTGCCTCCCTGGGAAGAGACCCAGTACTTC. Amino acids: CASSQEGQVPPWEETQYF.